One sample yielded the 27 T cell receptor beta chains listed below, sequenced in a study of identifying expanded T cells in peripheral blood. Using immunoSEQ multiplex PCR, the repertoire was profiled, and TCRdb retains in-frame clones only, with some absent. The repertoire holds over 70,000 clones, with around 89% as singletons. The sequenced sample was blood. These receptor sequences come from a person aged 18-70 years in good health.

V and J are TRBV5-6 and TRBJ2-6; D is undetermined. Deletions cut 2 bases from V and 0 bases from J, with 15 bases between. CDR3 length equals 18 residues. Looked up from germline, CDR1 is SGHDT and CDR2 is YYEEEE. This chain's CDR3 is CASSFQYFANSGANVLTF. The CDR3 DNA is TGTGCCAGCAGCTTCCAGTATTTTGCAAACTCTGGGGCCAACGTCCTGACTTTC.

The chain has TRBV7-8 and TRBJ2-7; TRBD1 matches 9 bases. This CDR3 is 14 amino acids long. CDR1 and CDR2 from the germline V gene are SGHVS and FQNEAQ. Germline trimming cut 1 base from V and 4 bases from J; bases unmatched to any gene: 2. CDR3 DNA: TGTGCCAGCAGCTTAGGGACAGGGGTTTACGAGCAGTACTTC. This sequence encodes CASSLGTGVYEQYF.

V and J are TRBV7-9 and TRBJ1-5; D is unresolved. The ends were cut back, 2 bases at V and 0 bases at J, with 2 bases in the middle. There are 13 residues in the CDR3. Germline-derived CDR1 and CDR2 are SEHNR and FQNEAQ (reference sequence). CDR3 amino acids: CASSLHSNQPQHF. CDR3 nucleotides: TGTGCCAGCAGCTTACATAGCAATCAGCCCCAGCATTTT. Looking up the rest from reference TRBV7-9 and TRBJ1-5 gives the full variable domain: DTGVSQNPRHKITKRGQNVTFRCDPISEHNRLYWYRQTLGQGPEFLTYFQNEAQLEKSRLLSDRFSAERPKGSFSTLEIQRTEQGDSAMYLCASSLHSNQPQHFGDGTRLSIL.

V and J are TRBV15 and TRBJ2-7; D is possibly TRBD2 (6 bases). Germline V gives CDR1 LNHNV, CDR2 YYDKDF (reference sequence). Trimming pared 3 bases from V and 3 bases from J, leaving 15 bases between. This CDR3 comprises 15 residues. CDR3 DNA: TGTGCCACCAGCAGCTCCCCGGAGGGCAGCTACGAGCAGTACTTC. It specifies CATSSSPEGSYEQYF.

The CDR3 here is CASSPRTGKRSLGYGYTF. The CDR3 DNA follows: TGTGCCAGCAGTCCCCGGACAGGCAAGCGGTCCCTTGGCTATGGCTACACCTTC. The chain recombines TRBV28 with TRBJ1-2, with 7 bases aligning to TRBD1. Trimming took 5 bases from V and 4 from J; bases not matched to a gene: 19. The CDR3 contains 18 residues. Germline-derived CDR1 and CDR2 are MDHEN and SYDVKM.

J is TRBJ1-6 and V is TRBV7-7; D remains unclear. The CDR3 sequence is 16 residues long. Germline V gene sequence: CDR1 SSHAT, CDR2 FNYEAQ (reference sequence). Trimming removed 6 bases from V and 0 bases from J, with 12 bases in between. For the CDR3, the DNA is TGTGCCAGCAGATTTAATTTTAGCTCCTATAATTCACCCCTCCACTTT. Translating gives CASRFNFSSYNSPLHF.

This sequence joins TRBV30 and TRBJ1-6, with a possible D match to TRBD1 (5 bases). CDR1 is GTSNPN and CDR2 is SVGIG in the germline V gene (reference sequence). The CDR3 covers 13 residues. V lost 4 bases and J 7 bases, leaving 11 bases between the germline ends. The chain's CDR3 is CAWNLEGNSPLHF. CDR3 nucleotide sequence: TGTGCCTGGAATCTGGAGGGGAATTCACCCCTCCACTTT.

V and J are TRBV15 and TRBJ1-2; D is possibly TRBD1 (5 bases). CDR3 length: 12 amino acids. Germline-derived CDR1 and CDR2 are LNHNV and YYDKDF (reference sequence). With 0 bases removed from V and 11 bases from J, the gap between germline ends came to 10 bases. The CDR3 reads CATSRDLGGYTF. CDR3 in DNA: TGTGCCACCAGCAGAGATCTGGGGGGTTACACCTTC. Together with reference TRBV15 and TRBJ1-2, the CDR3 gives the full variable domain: DAMVIQNPRYQVTQFGKPVTLSCSQTLNHNVMYWYQQKSSQAPKLLFHYYDKDFNNEADTPDNFQSRRPNTSFCFLDIRSPGLGDTAMYLCATSRDLGGYTFGSGTRLTVV.

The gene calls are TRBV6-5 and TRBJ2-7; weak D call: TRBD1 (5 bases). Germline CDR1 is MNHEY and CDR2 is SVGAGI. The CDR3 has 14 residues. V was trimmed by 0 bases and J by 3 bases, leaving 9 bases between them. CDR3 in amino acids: CASSYSTAGYEQYF. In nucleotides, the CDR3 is TGTGCCAGCAGTTACTCGACAGCTGGCTACGAGCAGTACTTC.

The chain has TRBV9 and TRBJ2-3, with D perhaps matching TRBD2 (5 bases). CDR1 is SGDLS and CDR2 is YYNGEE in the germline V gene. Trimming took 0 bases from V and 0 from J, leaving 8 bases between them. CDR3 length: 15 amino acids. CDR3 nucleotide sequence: TGTGCCAGCAGCGTAGCGGGGTTTAGCACAGATACGCAGTATTTT. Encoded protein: CASSVAGFSTDTQYF.

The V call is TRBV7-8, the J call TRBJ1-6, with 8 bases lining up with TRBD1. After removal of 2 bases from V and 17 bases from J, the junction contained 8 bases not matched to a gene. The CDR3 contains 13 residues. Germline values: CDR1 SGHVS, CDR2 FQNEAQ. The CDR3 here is CASSLWGQDAVHF. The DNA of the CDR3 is TGTGCCAGCAGCTTATGGGGACAGGACGCTGTCCACTTT.

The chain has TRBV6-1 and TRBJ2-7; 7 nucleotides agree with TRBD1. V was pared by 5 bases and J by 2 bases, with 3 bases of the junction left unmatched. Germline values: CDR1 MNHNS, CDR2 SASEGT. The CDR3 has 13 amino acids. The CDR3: CASSWTGPYEQYF. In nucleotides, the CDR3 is TGTGCCAGCAGTTGGACAGGTCCCTACGAGCAGTACTTC.

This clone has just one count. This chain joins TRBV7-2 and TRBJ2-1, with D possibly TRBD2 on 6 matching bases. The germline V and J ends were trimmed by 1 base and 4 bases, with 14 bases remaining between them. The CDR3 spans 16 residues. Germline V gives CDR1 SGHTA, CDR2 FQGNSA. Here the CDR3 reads CASSLGSGEVYNEQFF. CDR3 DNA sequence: TGTGCCAGCAGCTTAGGGTCGGGGGAAGTATACAATGAGCAGTTCTTC. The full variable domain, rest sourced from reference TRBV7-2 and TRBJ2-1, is GAGVSQSPSNKVTEKGKDVELRCDPISGHTALYWYRQSLGQGLEFLIYFQGNSAPDKSGLPSDRFSAERTGGSVSTLTIQRTQQEDSAVYLCASSLGSGEVYNEQFFGPGTRLTVL.

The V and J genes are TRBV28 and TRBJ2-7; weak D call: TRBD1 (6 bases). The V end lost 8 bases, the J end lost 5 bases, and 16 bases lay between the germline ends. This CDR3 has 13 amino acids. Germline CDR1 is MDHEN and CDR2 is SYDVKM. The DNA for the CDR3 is TGTGCCAGCCTGACAGGCACCCTAGACGAGCAGTACTTC. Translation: CASLTGTLDEQYF.

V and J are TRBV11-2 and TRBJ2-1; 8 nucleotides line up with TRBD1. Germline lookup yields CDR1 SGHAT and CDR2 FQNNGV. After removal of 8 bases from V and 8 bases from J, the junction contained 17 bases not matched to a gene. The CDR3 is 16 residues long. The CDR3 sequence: CASDNRGSVFRDEQFF. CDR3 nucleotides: TGTGCCAGCGACAACAGGGGGTCAGTTTTTAGAGATGAGCAGTTCTTC. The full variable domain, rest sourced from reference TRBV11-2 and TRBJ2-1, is EAGVAQSPRYKIIEKRQSVAFWCNPISGHATLYWYQQILGQGPKLLIQFQNNGVVDDSQLPKDRFSAERLKGVDSTLKIQPAKLEDSAVYLCASDNRGSVFRDEQFFGPGTRLTVL.

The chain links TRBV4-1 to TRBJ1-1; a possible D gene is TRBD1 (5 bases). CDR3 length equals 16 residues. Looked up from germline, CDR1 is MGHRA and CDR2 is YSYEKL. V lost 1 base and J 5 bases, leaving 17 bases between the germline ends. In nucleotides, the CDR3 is TGCGCCAGCAGCCAAGGGCCGGGGGGGGATATAACTGAAGCTTTCTTT. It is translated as CASSQGPGGDITEAFF.

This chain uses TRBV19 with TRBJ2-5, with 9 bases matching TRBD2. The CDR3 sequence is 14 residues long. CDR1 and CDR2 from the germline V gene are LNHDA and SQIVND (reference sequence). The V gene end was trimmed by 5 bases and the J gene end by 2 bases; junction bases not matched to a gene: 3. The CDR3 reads CASSLAGPQETQYF. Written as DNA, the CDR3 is TGTGCCAGTAGTCTAGCGGGGCCACAAGAGACCCAGTACTTC.

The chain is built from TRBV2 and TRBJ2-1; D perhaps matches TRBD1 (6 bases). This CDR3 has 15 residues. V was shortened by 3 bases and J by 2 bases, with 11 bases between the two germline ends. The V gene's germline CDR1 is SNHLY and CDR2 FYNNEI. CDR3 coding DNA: TGTGCCAGCAGTGACCAGGGGATCGCCTACAATGAGCAGTTCTTC. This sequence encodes CASSDQGIAYNEQFF.

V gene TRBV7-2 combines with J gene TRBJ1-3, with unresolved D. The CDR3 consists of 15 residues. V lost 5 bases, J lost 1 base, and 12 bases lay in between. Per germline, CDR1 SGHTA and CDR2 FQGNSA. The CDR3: CASSQLDRSGNTIYF. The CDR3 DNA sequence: TGTGCCAGCAGCCAGTTGGACCGTTCTGGAAACACCATATATTTT.

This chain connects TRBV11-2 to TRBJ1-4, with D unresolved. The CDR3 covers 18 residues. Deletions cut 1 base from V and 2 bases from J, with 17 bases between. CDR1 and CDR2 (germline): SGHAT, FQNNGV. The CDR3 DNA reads TGTGCCAGCAGCTTAGGGGTTCGCGGTCGACTGACTAATGAAAAACTGTTTTTT. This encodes CASSLGVRGRLTNEKLFF.

CDR3 nucleotides: TGTGCCACCGGGACAGGGGGCACAGATACGCAGTATTTT. Translating it yields CATGTGGTDTQYF. The chain is built from TRBV6-1 and TRBJ2-3; 10 nucleotides agree with TRBD1. Germline CDR1 reads MNHNS; CDR2 reads SASEGT. CDR3 length: 13 residues. V lost 10 bases and J lost 1; bases outside the gene matches: 2.

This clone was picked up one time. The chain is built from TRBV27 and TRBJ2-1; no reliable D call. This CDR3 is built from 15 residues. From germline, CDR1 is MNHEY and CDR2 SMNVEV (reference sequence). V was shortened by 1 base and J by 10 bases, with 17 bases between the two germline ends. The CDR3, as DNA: TGTGCCAGCAGTTTATGGACGGCAAAAGGTAGGGAGCAGTTCTTC. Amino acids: CASSLWTAKGREQFF.

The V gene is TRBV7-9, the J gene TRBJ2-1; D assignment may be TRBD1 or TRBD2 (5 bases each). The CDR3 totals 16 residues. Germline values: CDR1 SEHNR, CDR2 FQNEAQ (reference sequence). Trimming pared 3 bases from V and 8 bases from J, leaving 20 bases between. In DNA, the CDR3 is TGTGCCAGCAGCTTGGGCCCTGGGGGAGCTCAGCATGAGCAGTTCTTC. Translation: CASSLGPGGAQHEQFF.

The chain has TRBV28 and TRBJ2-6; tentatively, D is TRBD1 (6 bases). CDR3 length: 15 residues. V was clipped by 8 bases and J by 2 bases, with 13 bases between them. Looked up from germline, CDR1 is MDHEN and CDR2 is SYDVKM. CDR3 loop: CASGNQGTGANVLTF. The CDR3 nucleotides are TGTGCCAGCGGGAACCAGGGGACTGGGGCCAACGTCCTGACTTTC.

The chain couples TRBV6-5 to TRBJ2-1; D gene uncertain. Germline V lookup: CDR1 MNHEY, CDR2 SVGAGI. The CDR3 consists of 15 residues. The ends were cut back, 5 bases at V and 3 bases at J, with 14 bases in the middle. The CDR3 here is CASSPPGTYYNEQFF. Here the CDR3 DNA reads TGTGCCAGCAGTCCCCCAGGCACCTACTACAATGAGCAGTTCTTC.

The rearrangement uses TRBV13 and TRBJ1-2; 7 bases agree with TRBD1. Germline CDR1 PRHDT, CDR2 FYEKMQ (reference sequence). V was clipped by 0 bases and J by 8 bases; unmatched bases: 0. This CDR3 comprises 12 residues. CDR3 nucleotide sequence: TGTGCCAGCAGCTTAGGCAGGGGGGGCTACACCTTC. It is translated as CASSLGRGGYTF. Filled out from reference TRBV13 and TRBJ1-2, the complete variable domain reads AAGVIQSPRHLIKEKRETATLKCYPIPRHDTVYWYQQGPGQDPQFLISFYEKMQSDKGSIPDRFSAQQFSDYHSELNMSSLELGDSALYFCASSLGRGGYTFGSGTRLTVV.

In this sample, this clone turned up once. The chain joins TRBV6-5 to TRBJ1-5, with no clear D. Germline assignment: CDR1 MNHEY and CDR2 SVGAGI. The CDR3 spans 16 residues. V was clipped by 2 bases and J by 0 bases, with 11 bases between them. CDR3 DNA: TGTGCCAGCAGTTACAGGCGACCTAATAGCAATCAGCCCCAGCATTTT. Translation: CASSYRRPNSNQPQHF.